The sequence of this T cell receptor (beta chain) was determined in a study of human T cells and chemical hapten exposure. In the study overall: TCR yields per sample varied mostly from small pooled library volume differences.

Trimming stripped 4 bases from V and 8 bases from J, with 24 bases between. This CDR3 is built from 16 residues. Germline V gene sequence: CDR1 DFQATT, CDR2 SNEGSKA (reference sequence). This clonotype was seen many times. Its antigen is not identified. Study-wide points: Among TCRs, those above 1 in 1000 frequency were unaffected by DPC sensitization.

Unique molecular identifiers were attached to individual cDNA molecules during library preparation. Original data processing: The median was approximately 89,000 TCRs per sample, ranging roughly 23,224 to 690,600. Via MiXCR, TCRdb re-called the RACE reads, giving one row per CDR3 protein. In this record, the V and J calls reflect TCRdb's handling and not the investigators' own analysis. Here the sample spans approximately 79,000 distinct CDR3 sequences, 8.6% being singletons. Time point indicated: healthy volunteer bleed at 6 weeks. Unfractionated whole blood yielded the extracted total RNA. The rearrangement joins TRBV20-1 to TRBJ2-1; D uncertain. The sample comprised whole blood. The receptor was isolated from a male donor in good health. Some clones in this sample may be carry-over from other donors' samples. The chain's CDR3 is CSAKGPLDLWLDEQFF. Written as DNA, the CDR3 is TGCAGTGCTAAGGGTCCCTTAGACCTGTGGTTGGATGAGCAGTTCTTC.